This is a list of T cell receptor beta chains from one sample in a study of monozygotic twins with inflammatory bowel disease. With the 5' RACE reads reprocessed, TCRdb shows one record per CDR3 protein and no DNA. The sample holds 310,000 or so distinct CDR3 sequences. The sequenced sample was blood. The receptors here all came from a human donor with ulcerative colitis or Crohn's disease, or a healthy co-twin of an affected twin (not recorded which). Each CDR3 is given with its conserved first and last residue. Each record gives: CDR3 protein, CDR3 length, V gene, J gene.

CASSLDRGDRETQYF,15,TRBV7-2,TRBJ2-5
CASSLEGEWSTEAFF,15,TRBV11-2,TRBJ1-1
CASSPDRVTTYEQYF,15,TRBV12-3/TRBV12-4,TRBJ2-7
CASSLAFGETQYF,13,TRBV7-2,TRBJ2-5
CASSLKLGIGTEAFF,15,TRBV12-3/TRBV12-4,TRBJ1-1
CASSLEQGRNEQYF,14,TRBV5-1,TRBJ2-7
CASSPQGQRYGYTF,14,TRBV28,TRBJ1-2
CSARAPGTGGSHEQYF,16,TRBV20-1,TRBJ2-7
CSARDPVKVADTQYF,15,TRBV20-1,TRBJ2-3
CASSVGKGSGYTF,13,TRBV9,TRBJ1-2
CASSHRDRGSYTF,13,TRBV6-5,TRBJ1-2